The entry that follows covers one T cell receptor beta chain sequence. This specimen comes from a study of blood T cell repertoires in COVID-19. Between the trimmed V and J ends, which lost 0 bases and 7 bases, there was a span of 6 bases. The CDR3 is made up of 13 amino acids. The germline V gene encodes CDR1 SGHDN and CDR2 FVKESK. Per the original methods: Reference gene primer amplification gave estimated nucleated cell counts. Measured with immunoSEQ multiplex PCR; TCRdb has only the in-frame clones, and not every one. D and trimming come from the DNA, and the V and J calls and clone size come from that table. The repertoire has about 200,000 clones, roughly 80% of them found once; the top ten carry 5.5%.

Sequenced: peripheral blood. V gene TRBV14 combines with J gene TRBJ2-2; D unclear. This TCR was recovered from a woman between 65 and 79 years old with acute or convalescent COVID-19. The CDR3 DNA is TGTGCCAGCAGCCAAGACTACCTCGGGGAGCTGTTTTTT. Its protein product is CASSQDYLGELFF.